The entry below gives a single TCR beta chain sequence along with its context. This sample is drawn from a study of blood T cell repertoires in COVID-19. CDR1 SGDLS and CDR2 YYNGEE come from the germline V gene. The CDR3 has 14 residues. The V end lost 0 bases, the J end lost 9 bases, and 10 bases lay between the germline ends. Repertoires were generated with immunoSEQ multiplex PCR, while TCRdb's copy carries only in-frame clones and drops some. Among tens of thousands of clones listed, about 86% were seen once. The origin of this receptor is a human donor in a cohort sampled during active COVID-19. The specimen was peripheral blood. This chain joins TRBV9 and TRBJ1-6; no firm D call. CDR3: CASSVGPPGSPLHF. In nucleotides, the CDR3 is TGTGCCAGCAGCGTAGGCCCCCCGGGTTCACCCCTCCACTTT. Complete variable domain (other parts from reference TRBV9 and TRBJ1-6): DSGVTQTPKHLITATGQRVTLRCSPRSGDLSVYWYQQSLDQGLQFLIQYYNGEERAKGNILERFSAQQFPDLHSELNLSSLELGDSALYFCASSVGPPGSPLHFGNGTRLTVT.